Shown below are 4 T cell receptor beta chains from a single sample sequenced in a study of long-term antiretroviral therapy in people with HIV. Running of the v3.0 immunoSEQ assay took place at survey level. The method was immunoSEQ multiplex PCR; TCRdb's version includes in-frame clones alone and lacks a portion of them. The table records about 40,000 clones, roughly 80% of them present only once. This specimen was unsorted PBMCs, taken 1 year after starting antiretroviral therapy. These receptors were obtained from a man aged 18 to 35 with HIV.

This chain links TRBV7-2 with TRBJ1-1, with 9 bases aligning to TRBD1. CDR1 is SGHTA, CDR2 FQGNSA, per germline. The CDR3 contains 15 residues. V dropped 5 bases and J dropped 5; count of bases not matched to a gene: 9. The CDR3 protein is CASSIEDRGKTEAFF. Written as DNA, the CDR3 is TGTGCCAGCAGCATCGAGGACAGGGGAAAGACTGAAGCTTTCTTT.

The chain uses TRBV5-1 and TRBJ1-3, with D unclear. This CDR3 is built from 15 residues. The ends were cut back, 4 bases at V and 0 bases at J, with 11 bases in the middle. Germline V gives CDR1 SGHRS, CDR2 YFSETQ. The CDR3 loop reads CASSTDASSGNTIYF. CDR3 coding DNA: TGCGCCAGCAGCACGGACGCAAGCTCTGGAAACACCATATATTTT.

The CDR3 DNA reads TGTGCCAGTAGTTCCGGGACAGGCCCCTATGGCTACACCTTC. Translated, it gives CASSSGTGPYGYTF. The chain has TRBV19 and TRBJ1-2, with TRBD1 matching 8 bases. The germline V gene has CDR1 LNHDA and CDR2 SQIVND (reference sequence). CDR3 length: 14 residues. V shed 5 bases, J shed 4 bases, and the junction held 6 bases outside the gene matches. The whole variable domain, filled in from reference TRBV19 and TRBJ1-2, reads DGGITQSPKYLFRKEGQNVTLSCEQNLNHDAMYWYRQDPGQGLRLIYYSQIVNDFQKGDIAEGYSVSREKKESFPLTVTSAQKNPTAFYLCASSSGTGPYGYTFGSGTRLTVV.

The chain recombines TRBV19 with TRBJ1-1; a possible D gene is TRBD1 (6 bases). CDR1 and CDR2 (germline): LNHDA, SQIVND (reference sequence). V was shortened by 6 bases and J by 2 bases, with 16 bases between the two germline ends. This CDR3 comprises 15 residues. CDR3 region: CASSFNRVLNTEAFF. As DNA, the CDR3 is TGTGCCAGTAGCTTCAACAGGGTTCTAAACACTGAAGCTTTCTTT.